The 9 T cell receptor beta chains given below trace back to one sample, sequenced in a study of blood T cell repertoires in COVID-19. Libraries were prepared by immunoSEQ multiplex PCR; TCRdb keeps only in-frame clonotypes and omits some of them. The repertoire holds some 72,000 clones, with 80% as singletons. The sequenced material came from peripheral blood. Source of these receptors: a man aged 45-60 years with COVID-19, enrolled during active disease.

This sequence joins TRBV7-3 and TRBJ2-3; 8 bases align to TRBD2. Germline values: CDR1 SGHTA, CDR2 FQGTGA. The CDR3 covers 17 residues. V shed 0 bases and J 5 bases; nucleotides not matched to a gene: 10. The CDR3 DNA reads as TGTGCCAGCAGCTTAACTGGGGTAGCGGGATTGAGAGATACGCAGTATTTT. Translation gives CASSLTGVAGLRDTQYF. The entire variable domain, with the rest obtained from reference TRBV7-3 and TRBJ2-3, is as follows: GAGVSQTPSNKVTEKGKYVELRCDPISGHTALYWYRQSLGQGPEFLIYFQGTGAADDSGLPNDRFFAVRPEGSVSTLKIQRTERGDSAVYLCASSLTGVAGLRDTQYFGPGTRLTVL.

This chain connects TRBV4-2 to TRBJ1-6; D perhaps matches TRBD1 (5 bases). This CDR3 has 16 residues. Trimming cost V 4 bases and J 0 bases, with 10 bases left between them. The germline CDR1 and CDR2 sequences are LGHNA and YNFKEQ. This chain's CDR3 is CASSPEGSSYNSPLHF. The CDR3 DNA is TGTGCCAGCAGCCCGGAGGGGAGCTCCTATAATTCACCCCTCCACTTT.

The gene calls are TRBV27 and TRBJ2-7; 7 bases agree with TRBD2. This CDR3 comprises 14 residues. V lost 5 bases, J lost 0 bases, and 4 bases stayed unmatched. Germline lookup yields CDR1 MNHEY and CDR2 SMNVEV (reference sequence). The CDR3 sequence: CASSPGTNSYEQYF. The CDR3 DNA reads as TGTGCCAGCAGTCCCGGGACTAACTCCTACGAGCAGTACTTC.

In nucleotides, the CDR3 is TGTGCCAGCAGCGTAAGGGGTAGCGGGAATTCACCCCTCCACTTT. It encodes CASSVRGSGNSPLHF. The chain recombines TRBV9 with TRBJ1-6, with D perhaps matching TRBD1 (5 bases). Germline CDR1 SGDLS, CDR2 YYNGEE. Between the trimmed V and J ends, which lost 1 base and 7 bases, there was a span of 12 bases. The CDR3 extends over 15 amino acids.

V and J are TRBV10-2 and TRBJ2-3; unclear D gene. V was pared by 3 bases and J by 2 bases, with 9 bases between. Germline CDR1 is WSHSY and CDR2 is SAAADI. The CDR3 covers 14 residues. For the CDR3, the DNA is TGCGCCAGCAGTGACGGCGGAATCACAGATACGCAGTATTTT. It codes for CASSDGGITDTQYF.

In this sample, this clone turned up a few times. V gene TRBV18 combines with J gene TRBJ1-3; no reliable D call. CDR1 is KGHSH, CDR2 LQKENI, per germline. Trimming removed 3 bases at V and 2 bases at J, with 8 bases between. The CDR3 spans 14 residues. The CDR3 sequence: CASSPQEAGNTIYF. The CDR3 region has the DNA TGTGCCAGCTCACCGCAAGAGGCTGGAAACACCATATATTTT.

This clone has a count of ten or more. This sequence joins TRBV7-3 and TRBJ2-5, with a tentative D call TRBD2 (6 bases). The V end was cut by 5 bases, the J end by 4 bases, with 14 bases between. This CDR3 is 14 amino acids long. The germline CDR1 and CDR2 sequences are SGHTA and FQGTGA. The CDR3 sequence is CASSTGGGGETQYF. CDR3 nucleotide sequence: TGTGCCAGCAGCACCGGGGGAGGCGGAGAGACCCAGTACTTC.

The genes are TRBV5-5 and TRBJ1-2, with TRBD1 identical over 8 bases. CDR1 is SGHKS and CDR2 is YYEKEE in the germline V gene (reference sequence). This CDR3 region has 16 residues. V trimming: 0 bases; J trimming: 1 base; junction bases outside the gene matches: 5. The CDR3 DNA follows: TGTGCCAGCAGCTTGGCGGGGGACAGGATTAACTATGGCTACACCTTC. It is translated as CASSLAGDRINYGYTF.

In this sample, this clone turned up many times. V usage is TRBV2 and J usage is TRBJ1-5; D gene unclear. Germline CDR1 SNHLY, CDR2 FYNNEI. The CDR3 is 14 residues long. V dropped 2 bases and J dropped 6 bases, with 11 bases sitting between them. DNA for the CDR3: TGTGCCAGCAGTGAAATCCAGGTGGCTCAGCCCCAGCATTTT. It is translated as CASSEIQVAQPQHF.